The 28 T cell receptor beta chains given below trace back to one sample, sequenced in a study of T cell responses to AZD1222 COVID-19 vaccine. Sequencing used immunoSEQ multiplex PCR; TCRdb keeps in-frame clones, though not all of them. Found here are 120,000 or so clones, less than 95% of them singletons; the top ten hold around 7.2%. The sequencing here drew on peripheral blood, taken on day 0 of AZD1222 vaccination. The receptors here all came from an adult in good health.

This chain joins TRBV10-1 and TRBJ1-2; no reliable D call. The V end was cut by 0 bases, the J end by 8 bases, with 10 bases between. The germline CDR1 and CDR2 sequences are WNHNN and SYGVQD (reference sequence). CDR3 length: 13 residues. The CDR3 nucleotides read TGCGCCAGCAGTGAGTCCCCAGAAGAGGGCTACACCTTC. Protein product: CASSESPEEGYTF.

This clone was found once. This chain links TRBV28 with TRBJ1-2; D unresolved. Germline V CDR1 and CDR2: MDHEN, SYDVKM. Deletions cut 7 bases from V and 6 bases from J, with 12 bases between. CDR3 length equals 12 residues. The CDR3: CASTLIGDGYTF. CDR3 DNA sequence: TGTGCCAGCACTCTCATTGGGGATGGCTACACCTTC.

This chain links TRBV7-8 with TRBJ2-7, with D unclear. The CDR3 extends over 13 amino acids. V was cut by 2 bases and J by 2 bases, with 7 bases left in between. The germline gives CDR1 SGHVS, CDR2 FQNEAQ. CDR3 region: CASSLNAPYEQYF. DNA of the CDR3: TGTGCCAGCAGCTTAAACGCTCCCTACGAGCAGTACTTC.

This chain links TRBV5-6 with TRBJ1-4; 8 bases are shared with TRBD1. J gave up 5 bases and V 4 bases, and 13 bases lay outside the gene matches. The V gene's germline CDR1 is SGHDT and CDR2 YYEEEE. The CDR3 is 17 amino acids. The CDR3 bases are TGTGCCAGCAGCCGAAGGGGCGGGACAGGTACAAATGAAAAACTGTTTTTT. It codes for CASSRRGGTGTNEKLFF.

The V gene is TRBV5-1, the J gene TRBJ1-1; 7 bases fit TRBD1. V shed 1 base and J 5 bases; nucleotides not matched to a gene: 2. In germline, CDR1 is SGHRS, CDR2 YFSETQ. This CDR3 has 13 amino acids. The DNA of the CDR3 is TGCGCCAGCAGCTTGCACAGGGGAACTGAAGCTTTCTTT. This codes for CASSLHRGTEAFF.

Note on this clone: The sample has other DNA sequences that encode this CDR3 too. The chain joins TRBV5-4 to TRBJ2-7; 7 nucleotides agree with TRBD1. The CDR3 loop spans 14 amino acids. Germline values: CDR1 SGHNT, CDR2 YYREEE (reference sequence). V lost 0 bases, J lost 0 bases, and 0 bases stayed unmatched. The CDR3: CASSLDRGSYEQYF. CDR3 nucleotides: TGTGCCAGCAGCTTGGACAGGGGCTCCTACGAGCAGTACTTC.

This sequence joins TRBV27 and TRBJ1-1; D remains ambiguous. The CDR3 totals 14 residues. Looked up from germline, CDR1 is MNHEY and CDR2 is SMNVEV (reference sequence). V shed 7 bases and J shed 3 bases, with 15 bases lying between them. The CDR3 region is CASMSGKGYTEAFF. The CDR3 nucleotides are TGTGCCAGCATGTCGGGGAAAGGGTACACTGAAGCTTTCTTT.

This chain joins TRBV19 and TRBJ1-5; D unclear. V gave up 7 bases and J gave up 2 bases, with 9 bases separating them. Germline V gives CDR1 LNHDA, CDR2 SQIVND (reference sequence). The CDR3 spans 13 residues. The CDR3 bases are TGTGCCAGTACTTTAGACCGCAATCAGCCCCAGCATTTT. Protein product: CASTLDRNQPQHF.

In the case of this clone: The same CDR3 arises from other DNA sequences in this sample as well. This rearrangement joins TRBV6-5 to TRBJ2-7, with a weak D call TRBD1 (7 bases). Trimming took off 8 bases at V and 6 bases at J, with 14 bases between the two ends. The germline V gene encodes CDR1 MNHEY and CDR2 SVGAGI. There are 12 residues in the CDR3. CDR3 in DNA: TGTGCCAGCTCAAGACAGGGAGGCGAGCAGTACTTC. Amino acid sequence: CASSRQGGEQYF.

J is TRBJ2-3 and V is TRBV5-6; tentatively, D is TRBD2 (5 bases). V was cut by 0 bases and J by 1 base, with 9 bases left in between. This CDR3 comprises 15 residues. Looked up from germline, CDR1 is SGHDT and CDR2 is YYEEEE. The CDR3 DNA follows: TGTGCCAGCAGCTTGGACGGGATAGGCACAGATACGCAGTATTTT. Protein product: CASSLDGIGTDTQYF.

The CDR3 sequence is CASSSRTGDDTQYF. Written as DNA, the CDR3 is TGTGCCAGCAGCTCCCGGACAGGGGATGATACGCAGTATTTT. This chain uses TRBV7-3 with TRBJ2-3, with 9 nucleotides matching TRBD1. V lost 4 bases, J lost 6 bases, and 5 bases stayed unmatched. CDR1 SGHTA and CDR2 FQGTGA come from the germline V gene. The CDR3 loop spans 14 amino acids.

The V gene is TRBV6-2 or TRBV6-3, the J gene TRBJ1-5; 10 positions match TRBD1. Trimming at V came to 5 bases and at J to 6 bases, leaving 10 bases not matched to a gene. There are 16 residues in the CDR3. Germline loops: CDR1 MNHEY, CDR2 SVGEGT. CDR3 sequence: CASSLRGQGGRQPQHF. CDR3 DNA sequence: TGTGCCAGCAGTCTTCGTGGACAGGGGGGACGTCAGCCCCAGCATTTT.

This clone appeared once. The same CDR3 is also encoded by other DNA sequences in this sample. This chain joins TRBV18 and TRBJ2-1, with TRBD2 matching over 12 bases. With V trimmed by 3 bases and J by 6 bases, 3 bases remained unmatched. The CDR3 totals 15 residues. Per germline, CDR1 KGHSH and CDR2 LQKENI. For the CDR3, the DNA is TGTGCCAGCTCACCGGGACTAGCGGGCCTCAATGAGCAGTTCTTC. Translated: CASSPGLAGLNEQFF.

The chain carries TRBV6-6 and TRBJ2-2, with D unresolved. V lost 4 bases and J lost 4, with 10 bases in between. There are 14 residues in the CDR3. Germline-derived CDR1 and CDR2 are MNHNY and SVGAGI (reference sequence). The CDR3 nucleotides read TGTGCCAGCAGTTCCGCCGGCCTCACCGGGGAGCTGTTTTTT. This encodes CASSSAGLTGELFF.

This chain connects TRBV5-6 to TRBJ2-7; D unresolved. The CDR3 contains 12 residues. Germline CDR1 is SGHDT and CDR2 is YYEEEE. The V end lost 1 base, the J end lost 2 bases, and 4 bases lay between the germline ends. The chain's CDR3 is CASSLNPYEQYF. The CDR3 coding sequence is TGTGCCAGCAGCTTGAATCCCTACGAGCAGTACTTC.

The V call is TRBV7-2, the J call TRBJ2-7, with D unclear. The CDR3 is 16 amino acids. CDR1 is SGHTA, CDR2 FQGNSA, per germline. The germline V and J ends were trimmed by 2 bases and 3 bases, with 17 bases remaining between them. This CDR3 reads CASSLWASPYLYEQYF. For the CDR3, the DNA is TGTGCCAGCAGCTTATGGGCCTCCCCTTATCTCTACGAGCAGTACTTC.

The chain uses TRBV5-1 and TRBJ2-1; 9 bases map to TRBD2. V lost 4 bases and J lost 6; bases outside the gene matches: 8. This CDR3 region has 15 residues. The germline V gene has CDR1 SGHRS and CDR2 YFSETQ. In nucleotides, the CDR3 is TGCGCCAGCAGCCTCTTAGCGGGAGAATCCAATGAGCAGTTCTTC. This encodes CASSLLAGESNEQFF.

The chain couples TRBV4-3 to TRBJ2-2; a possible D gene is TRBD1 (5 bases). This CDR3 has 16 residues. Germline lookup yields CDR1 LGHNA and CDR2 YSLEER. The V and J ends lost 2 bases and 2 bases respectively, with 12 bases between them. The CDR3 DNA sequence: TGCGCCAGCAGCCAATCCGTAGGGGCTAACACCGGGGAGCTGTTTTTT. It yields the protein CASSQSVGANTGELFF.

The rearrangement uses TRBV24-1 and TRBJ2-3, with D maybe TRBD1 (6 bases). V was pared by 2 bases and J by 3 bases, with 17 bases between. Germline-derived CDR1 and CDR2 are KGHDR and SFDVKD. This CDR3 has 17 residues. The CDR3 is CATSDSRTFGTTDTQYF. The DNA of the CDR3 is TGTGCCACCAGTGATTCCCGGACCTTTGGGACAACAGATACGCAGTATTTT.

The chain uses TRBV6-2 or TRBV6-3 and TRBJ2-5; D call uncertain. The CDR3 totals 12 residues. Looked up from germline, CDR1 is MNHEY and CDR2 is SVGEGT. V lost 1 base, J lost 3 bases, and 3 bases lay in between. CDR3: CASSYWEETQYF. Written as DNA, the CDR3 is TGTGCCAGCAGTTACTGGGAAGAGACCCAGTACTTC.

The chain joins TRBV6-2 or TRBV6-3 to TRBJ1-5, with a tentative D call TRBD1 (5 bases). The CDR3 is made up of 13 amino acids. Trimming took off 4 bases at V and 6 bases at J, with 10 bases between the two ends. Germline V gene lookup returns CDR1 MNHEY and CDR2 SVGEGT. In DNA form, the CDR3 reads TGTGCCAGCAGTTCCTCCAGGGTTCAGCCCCAGCATTTT. Amino acid sequence: CASSSSRVQPQHF.

The chain has TRBV12-3 or TRBV12-4 and TRBJ2-7; TRBD1 aligns across 8 bases. The CDR3 extends over 13 amino acids. The ends lost 5 bases at V and 10 bases at J; junction bases unmatched: 10. The CDR3 here is CASSDSGTGSQYF. The CDR3 nucleotides are TGTGCCAGCAGTGACTCCGGGACAGGCTCTCAGTACTTC.

The genes are TRBV6-5 and TRBJ1-6; tentatively, D is TRBD1 (6 bases). Trimming removed 6 bases at V and 9 bases at J, with 15 bases between. The CDR3 loop spans 14 amino acids. Per the germline V gene, CDR1 is MNHEY and CDR2 is SVGAGI. The CDR3 DNA is TGTGCCAGCAGCCCCACAGGGAGCCGTTCACCCCTCCACTTT. It is translated as CASSPTGSRSPLHF.

The genes are TRBV6-5 and TRBJ2-2, with D possibly being TRBD1 (5 bases). The CDR3 loop spans 14 amino acids. CDR1 and CDR2 from the germline V gene are MNHEY and SVGAGI. V was clipped by 1 base and J by 9 bases, with 12 bases between them. CDR3 residues: CASSYWGPKRELFF. CDR3 nucleotide sequence: TGTGCCAGCAGTTACTGGGGCCCGAAGAGGGAGCTGTTTTTT.

This chain uses TRBV27 with TRBJ2-3; 9 bases are a match to TRBD2. The CDR3 loop spans 16 amino acids. The V and J ends lost 6 bases and 2 bases, in that order; junction bases with no gene match: 9. In germline, CDR1 is MNHEY, CDR2 SMNVEV (reference sequence). This chain's CDR3 is CASSPAGGWFTDTQYF. In DNA form, the CDR3 reads TGTGCCAGCAGCCCGGCGGGAGGGTGGTTCACAGATACGCAGTATTTT.

The V call is TRBV24-1, the J call TRBJ2-2, with D maybe TRBD1 (6 bases). With 3 bases removed from V and 2 bases from J, the gap between germline ends came to 9 bases. The germline V gene encodes CDR1 KGHDR and CDR2 SFDVKD. The CDR3 loop spans 15 amino acids. The CDR3 spells CATSDGTYNTGELFF. The CDR3 region has the DNA TGTGCCACCAGTGATGGGACATACAACACCGGGGAGCTGTTTTTT.

V usage is TRBV18 and J usage is TRBJ2-7; 9 nucleotides agree with TRBD2. Germline lookup yields CDR1 KGHSH and CDR2 LQKENI. V lost 2 bases and J lost 5; bases outside the gene matches: 7. This CDR3 spans 15 amino acids. The CDR3 nucleotides are TGTGCCAGCTCACCAGAGCGCGGGAGGGCCGACGAGCAGTACTTC. The encoded protein is CASSPERGRADEQYF.

V gene TRBV9 combines with J gene TRBJ2-2; 10 bases are a match to TRBD1. The CDR3 loop spans 16 amino acids. V was clipped by 4 bases and J by 1 base; unmatched bases: 4. Germline V gene data show CDR1 as SGDLS and CDR2 as YYNGEE. In nucleotides, the CDR3 is TGTGCCAGCAGCCTTCGGACAGGGGGGAACACCGGGGAGCTGTTTTTT. Protein product: CASSLRTGGNTGELFF. Filled out from reference TRBV9 and TRBJ2-2, the complete variable domain reads DSGVTQTPKHLITATGQRVTLRCSPRSGDLSVYWYQQSLDQGLQFLIQYYNGEERAKGNILERFSAQQFPDLHSELNLSSLELGDSALYFCASSLRTGGNTGELFFGEGSRLTVL.